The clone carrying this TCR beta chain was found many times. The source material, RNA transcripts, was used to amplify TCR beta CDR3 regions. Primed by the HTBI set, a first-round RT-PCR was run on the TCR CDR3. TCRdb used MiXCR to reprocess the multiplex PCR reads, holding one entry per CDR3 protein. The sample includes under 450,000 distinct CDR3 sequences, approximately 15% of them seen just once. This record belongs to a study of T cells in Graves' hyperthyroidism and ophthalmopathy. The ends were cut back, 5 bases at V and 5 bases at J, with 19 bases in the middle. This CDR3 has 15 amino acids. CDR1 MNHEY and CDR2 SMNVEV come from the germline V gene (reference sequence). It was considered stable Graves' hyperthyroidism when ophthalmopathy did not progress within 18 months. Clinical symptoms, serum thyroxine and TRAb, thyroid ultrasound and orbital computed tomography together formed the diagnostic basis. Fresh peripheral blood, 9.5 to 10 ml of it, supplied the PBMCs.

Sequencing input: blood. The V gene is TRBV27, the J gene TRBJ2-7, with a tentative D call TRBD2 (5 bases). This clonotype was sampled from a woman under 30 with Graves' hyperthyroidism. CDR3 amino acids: CASSHWTGSSDEQYF. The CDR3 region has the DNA TGTGCCAGCAGTCACTGGACGGGATCCTCGGACGAGCAGTACTTC.